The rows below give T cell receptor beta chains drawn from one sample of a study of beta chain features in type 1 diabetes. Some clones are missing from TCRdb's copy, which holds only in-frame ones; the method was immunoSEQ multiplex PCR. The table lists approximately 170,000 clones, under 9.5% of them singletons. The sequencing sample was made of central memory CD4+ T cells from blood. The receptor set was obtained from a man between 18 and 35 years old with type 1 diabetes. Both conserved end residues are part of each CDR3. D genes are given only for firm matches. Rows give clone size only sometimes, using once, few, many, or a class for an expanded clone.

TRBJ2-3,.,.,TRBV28,TGTGCCAGCGCCCACGGCGGCCAGAACACAGATACGCAGTATTTT,CASAHGGQNTDTQYF
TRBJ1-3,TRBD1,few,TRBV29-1,TGCAGCGTTTCAACAGGGACAGGGCATGCTAACACCATATATTTT,CSVSTGTGHANTIYF
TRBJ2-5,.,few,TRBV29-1,TGCAGCGTTGTGGGAGGGGGGGCTGGAGAGACCCAGTACTTC,CSVVGGGAGETQYF
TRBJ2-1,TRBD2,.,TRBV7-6,TGTGCCAGCAGCCCTCTAGCGGGAGGGACCGGGGAGCAGTTCTTC,CASSPLAGGTGEQFF
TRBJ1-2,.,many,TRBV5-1,TGCGCCAGCAGCTTGGCCGGGGGTAACTATGGCTACACCTTC,CASSLAGGNYGYTF
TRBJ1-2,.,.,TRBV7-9,TGTGCCAGCAGCTCCCAGGGGCGAGGGGGCTACACCTTC,CASSSQGRGGYTF
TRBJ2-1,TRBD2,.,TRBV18,TGTGCCAGCTCTCCGGAGTCGCGGGGGGGGTCTGGTGAGCAGTTCTTC,CASSPESRGGSGEQFF
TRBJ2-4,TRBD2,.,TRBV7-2,TGTGCCAGCAGCCCCCCGGGAGGAGCCAAAAACATTCAGTACTTC,CASSPPGGAKNIQYF
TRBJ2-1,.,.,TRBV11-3,TGTGCCAGCAGCTTATCTAGGTTGAATGAGCAGTTCTTC,CASSLSRLNEQFF
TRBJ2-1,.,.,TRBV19,TGTGCCAGTGCGCCAAAGCGGAGCTCCTACAATGAGCAGTTCTTC,CASAPKRSSYNEQFF
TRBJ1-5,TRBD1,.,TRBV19,TGTGCCAGTAGTATAGGGGACAGGGGGTTCAATCAGCCCCAGCATTTT,CASSIGDRGFNQPQHF
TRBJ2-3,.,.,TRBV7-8,TGTGCCAGCAGCCCGTGGGGGGATCGGAATACGCAGTATTTT,CASSPWGDRNTQYF
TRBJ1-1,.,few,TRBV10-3,TGTGCCATCAGTGAGTCTAGCACCTTAGAAGCTTTCTTT,CAISESSTLEAFF
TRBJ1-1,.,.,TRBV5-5,TGTGCCAGCAGCTTAGAGTCCTGGGGGGGAGAAGCTTTCTTT,CASSLESWGGEAFF
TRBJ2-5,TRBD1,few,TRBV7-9,TGTGCCAGCAACATACAGGGGGCGAGAGAGACCCAGTACTTC,CASNIQGARETQYF
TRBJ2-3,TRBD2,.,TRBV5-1,TGCGCCAGCAGCTTGGTCGGGACTACCTTCACAGATACGCAGTATTTT,CASSLVGTTFTDTQYF
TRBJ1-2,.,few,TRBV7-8,TGTGCCAGCAGCTTACAGGGTTGGGGGGGTCGCTACACCTTC,CASSLQGWGGRYTF
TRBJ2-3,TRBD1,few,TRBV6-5,TGTGCCAGCAAGGCCAGGACAGGGAACACAGATACGCAGTATTTT,CASKARTGNTDTQYF
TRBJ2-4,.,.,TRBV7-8,TGTGCCAGCAGCTTAGCGCTTCGTCTAGCGACCAAAAACATTCAGTACTTC,CASSLALRLATKNIQYF
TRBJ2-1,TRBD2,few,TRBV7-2,TGTGCCAGCAGCTTAAGGCCTAGCGGCAATGAGCAGTTCTTC,CASSLRPSGNEQFF
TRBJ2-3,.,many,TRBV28,TGTGCCAGCAGTTTACTCAGAACAGATACGCAGTATTTT,CASSLLRTDTQYF
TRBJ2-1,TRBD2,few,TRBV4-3,TGCGCCAGCAGCCAAGATGTGGTCGTCGGGACTAGCGGGGGCAATGAGCAGTTCTTC,CASSQDVVVGTSGGNEQFF
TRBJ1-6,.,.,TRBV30,TGTGCCTGGAGTCAGGCCTATAATTCACCCCTCCACTTT,CAWSQAYNSPLHF
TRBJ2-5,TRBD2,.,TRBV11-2,TGTGCCAGCAGCTTAGGGGAGACTAGCGCCCAAGAGACCCAGTACTTC,CASSLGETSAQETQYF
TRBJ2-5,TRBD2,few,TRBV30,TGTGCCTGCCCTAAGGGGACAGCGGGGGGGGAGCAGTACTTC,CACPKGTAGGEQYF
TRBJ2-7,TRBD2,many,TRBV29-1,TGCAGCGTTGAAGATCCGGGCGGGAGCTCCTACGAGCAGTACTTC,CSVEDPGGSSYEQYF
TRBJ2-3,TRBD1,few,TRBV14,TGTGCCAGCAGCCAAGTACAGGGGAACACAGATACGCAGTATTTT,CASSQVQGNTDTQYF
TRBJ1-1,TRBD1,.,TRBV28,TGTGCCAGTACAGGGGTGGTTGAAGCTTTCTTT,CASTGVVEAFF
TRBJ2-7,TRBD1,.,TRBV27,TGTGCCAGCATGTCTCGGACAGGGGGGGGCTACGAGCAGTACTTC,CASMSRTGGGYEQYF